This entry concerns a single TCR beta chain. The antigen remains unidentified. Sequence at one end of the junction differs from germline and may be a read error. The sample comes from a study of blood T cells in healthy people across ages. Combining a sample-barcoded 5' primer with a J-beta primer mix, a second PCR ran for about 6 to 11 cycles. CDR3-containing paired-end reads numbering at least 2.5 million came from each sample. TCRdb re-called the 5' RACE reads with MiXCR, one entry per CDR3 protein. The sample records roughly 790,000 distinct CDR3 sequences, 40% to 45% being singletons. Donation came from healthy Caucasian individuals in Russia who were aged about 6 to 90. PBMCs were isolated at a quantity of at least 7 million per sample. Study-wide results and caveats: Long-lived donors carried more naive CD4+ cells and greater diversity than aged donors.

There are 14 residues in the CDR3. Germline V gives CDR1 MNHNY, CDR2 SVGAGI (reference sequence). The chain couples TRBV6-6 to TRBJ2-5, with a possible D match to TRBD2 (5 bases). This receptor was taken from a woman between 55 and 75 years old in good health. Sequencing used blood. The DNA of the CDR3 is TGTGCCAGCAGTTACGGCCGGGAAAGAGAGACCAAGTACTTC. Translating it yields CASSYGRERETKYF.